One sample yielded the 30 T cell receptor beta chains listed below, sequenced in a study of T cell responses to AZD1222 COVID-19 vaccine. The table came from immunoSEQ multiplex PCR; TCRdb's copy has only in-frame clones and leaves some out. Here the sample spans roughly 130,000 clones, 80% to 90% being singletons. This specimen consisted of peripheral blood, obtained on day 0 of AZD1222 vaccination. The receptors derive from an adult in good health.

The chain combines TRBV2 with TRBJ1-5; 10 bases agree with TRBD1. With V trimmed by 7 bases and J by 7 bases, 10 bases remained unmatched. CDR1 and CDR2 (germline): SNHLY, FYNNEI. This CDR3 is built from 15 residues. The CDR3 protein is CASTRDRGLGQPQHF. The CDR3 DNA sequence: TGTGCCAGCACAAGGGACAGGGGTCTAGGGCAGCCCCAGCATTTT.

The rearrangement uses TRBV11-2 and TRBJ1-4; TRBD1 is a possible D gene (6 bases). Germline CDR1 and CDR2: SGHAT and FQNNGV. The CDR3 has 15 amino acids. V lost 1 base and J 8 bases, leaving 14 bases between the germline ends. The DNA of the CDR3 is TGTGCCAGCAGCTTAGTTGGGGCCAGGGGAGAAAAACTGTTTTTT. Protein product: CASSLVGARGEKLFF. The whole variable domain, filled in from reference TRBV11-2 and TRBJ1-4, reads EAGVAQSPRYKIIEKRQSVAFWCNPISGHATLYWYQQILGQGPKLLIQFQNNGVVDDSQLPKDRFSAERLKGVDSTLKIQPAKLEDSAVYLCASSLVGARGEKLFFGSGTQLSVL.

This rearrangement joins TRBV24-1 to TRBJ2-1; 10 positions match TRBD1. The trim removed 1 base at V and 7 bases at J, leaving 6 bases unmatched. This CDR3 spans 16 amino acids. Germline V gene sequence: CDR1 KGHDR, CDR2 SFDVKD. CDR3 loop: CATSDLLGQGKNEQFF. The CDR3, as DNA: TGTGCCACCAGTGATTTATTGGGACAGGGGAAAAATGAGCAGTTCTTC.

This chain links TRBV12-3 or TRBV12-4 with TRBJ1-5, with no clear D. The CDR3 loop spans 13 amino acids. Between the trimmed V and J ends, which lost 6 bases and 4 bases, there was a span of 10 bases. The CDR3 reads CASRPMNNQPQHF. CDR3 nucleotides: TGTGCCAGCAGGCCGATGAATAATCAGCCCCAGCATTTT.

This clone was counted once. The CDR3 here is CASSRVTGPVGNSPLHF. Here the CDR3 DNA reads TGCGCCAGCAGCAGAGTCACGGGCCCCGTTGGCAATTCACCCCTCCACTTT. The chain carries TRBV5-1 and TRBJ1-6, with D unresolved. Per germline, CDR1 SGHRS and CDR2 YFSETQ. Trimming removed 4 bases at V and 7 bases at J, with 21 bases between. This CDR3 is built from 17 residues.

The rearrangement joins TRBV9 to TRBJ1-4, with a possible D match to TRBD1 (6 bases). V was pared by 2 bases and J by 8 bases, with 13 bases between. Germline CDR1 reads SGDLS; CDR2 reads YYNGEE. The length of the CDR3 is 14 residues. CDR3 sequence: CASSVGGGGEKLFF. The CDR3 nucleotides are TGTGCCAGCAGCGTCGGAGGGGGTGGGGAAAAACTGTTTTTT.

The chain is built from TRBV4-1 and TRBJ2-1, with a possible D match to TRBD2 (5 bases). Germline CDR1 and CDR2: MGHRA and YSYEKL. This CDR3 is built from 15 residues. The germline V and J ends were trimmed by 4 bases and 0 bases, with 10 bases remaining between them. CDR3 in amino acids: CASSPSGYSYNEQFF. The CDR3 nucleotides read TGCGCCAGCAGCCCAAGCGGTTACTCCTACAATGAGCAGTTCTTC.

The V gene is TRBV6-5, the J gene TRBJ2-7; 7 positions match TRBD2. This CDR3 region has 14 residues. V lost 2 bases and J lost 5; bases outside the gene matches: 6. Germline values: CDR1 MNHEY, CDR2 SVGAGI. CDR3 in amino acids: CASSYQLALDEQYF. As DNA, the CDR3 is TGTGCCAGCAGTTACCAACTAGCGTTAGACGAGCAGTACTTC.

This chain links TRBV18 with TRBJ1-6; 10 bases are shared with TRBD1. The germline gives CDR1 KGHSH, CDR2 LQKENI. There are 14 residues in the CDR3. Germline trimming cut 3 bases from V and 8 bases from J; bases unmatched to any gene: 1. CDR3 sequence reads: CASSPGTGDSPLHF. The CDR3 DNA sequence: TGTGCCAGCTCACCGGGGACAGGGGATTCACCCCTCCACTTT.

V usage is TRBV6-2 or TRBV6-3 and J usage is TRBJ1-2; TRBD1 matches at 11 bases. Trimming cost V 5 bases and J 1 base; bases outside gene matches: 3. The CDR3 consists of 15 residues. CDR1 is MNHEY and CDR2 is SVGEGT in the germline V gene. The CDR3, as DNA: TGTGCCAGCAGTCCGGACAGGGGGCATAACTATGGCTACACCTTC. This gives the protein CASSPDRGHNYGYTF.

This clone was observed a few times. This chain connects TRBV7-8 to TRBJ1-3; the D is unclear. The CDR3 is made up of 17 amino acids. Germline V gene data show CDR1 as SGHVS and CDR2 as FQNEAQ. Between the trimmed V and J ends, which lost 1 base and 0 bases, there was a span of 13 bases. This CDR3 is CASSLGQTLISGNTIYF. The CDR3 DNA sequence: TGTGCCAGCAGCTTAGGTCAGACACTCATCTCTGGAAACACCATATATTTT.

V and J are TRBV5-1 and TRBJ1-2, with 7 bases fitting TRBD1. The trim removed 8 bases at V and 3 bases at J, leaving 13 bases unmatched. Per the germline V gene, CDR1 is SGHRS and CDR2 is YFSETQ. The CDR3 runs to 15 residues. The CDR3 bases are TGCGCCAGTGGACAGGCGCATCAAACTCACTATGGCTACACCTTC. It specifies CASGQAHQTHYGYTF.

In this sample, this clone turned up a few times. The chain couples TRBV27 to TRBJ1-2, with D maybe TRBD1 (6 bases). Per germline, CDR1 MNHEY and CDR2 SMNVEV (reference sequence). The V end lost 4 bases, the J end lost 1 base, and 16 bases lay between the germline ends. This CDR3 comprises 16 residues. This CDR3 reads CASSSTRDTYNYGYTF. In nucleotides, the CDR3 is TGTGCCAGCAGTTCAACCCGGGACACTTATAACTATGGCTACACCTTC.

The rearrangement joins TRBV1 to TRBJ2-1. TRBV1 is assigned pseudogene status. The CDR3 is 12 residues long. CDR3 in DNA: TGCACCAGCAGCGCGGGACACGTTAAGCAGTTCTTC. Amino acid sequence: CTSSAGHVKQFF.

This clone occurred a few times. The chain recombines TRBV9 with TRBJ2-3; D remains ambiguous. CDR1 and CDR2 (germline): SGDLS, YYNGEE. Trimming cost V 0 bases and J 0 bases, with 5 bases left between them. The CDR3 contains 14 residues. CDR3 bases: TGTGCCAGCAGCGTAGAGAGGAGCACAGATACGCAGTATTTT. This translates into CASSVERSTDTQYF.

This chain joins TRBV5-1 and TRBJ2-7; D may match TRBD1 or TRBD2 (5 bases each). The V gene's germline CDR1 is SGHRS and CDR2 YFSETQ. V lost 3 bases, J lost 5 bases, and 15 bases lay in between. This CDR3 has 14 amino acids. The DNA for the CDR3 is TGCGCCAGCAGCTATCAGGGAGTCCAGGACGAGCAGTACTTC. Encoded protein: CASSYQGVQDEQYF.

The rearrangement uses TRBV5-1 and TRBJ2-7, with 10 bases that match TRBD1. CDR1 is SGHRS, CDR2 YFSETQ, per germline. Trimming removed 0 bases from V and 7 bases from J; junction bases left unmatched: 7. The CDR3 contains 15 residues. The CDR3 nucleotides read TGCGCCAGCAGCTTGGGGCGACAGGGGGCCCGGGAGCAGTACTTC. Translating it yields CASSLGRQGAREQYF. Using reference TRBV5-1 and TRBJ2-7 for the parts outside the CDR3, the full variable domain is KAGVTQTPRYLIKTRGQQVTLSCSPISGHRSVSWYQQTPGQGLQFLFEYFSETQRNKGNFPGRFSGRQFSNSRSEMNVSTLELGDSALYLCASSLGRQGAREQYFGPGTRLTVT.

The chain is built from TRBV24-1 and TRBJ2-1; 8 bases fit TRBD2. This CDR3 region has 16 residues. V dropped 3 bases and J dropped 6; count of bases not matched to a gene: 9. Per germline, CDR1 KGHDR and CDR2 SFDVKD. CDR3 residues: CATSDPSSGVINEQFF. The CDR3 DNA reads as TGTGCCACCAGTGATCCGAGTAGCGGGGTTATCAATGAGCAGTTCTTC.

This clone was seen more than once but under ten times. The chain joins TRBV9 to TRBJ2-1; 7 bases align to TRBD1. The V and J ends lost 0 bases and 6 bases, in that order; junction bases with no gene match: 6. The CDR3 length is 15 residues. Germline loops: CDR1 SGDLS, CDR2 YYNGEE. CDR3 bases: TGTGCCAGCAGCGTAGGGCAGGGGGTTGGCAATGAGCAGTTCTTC. This translates into CASSVGQGVGNEQFF.

V gene TRBV24-1 combines with J gene TRBJ1-2, with D tentatively TRBD1 (5 bases). CDR1 and CDR2 (germline): KGHDR, SFDVKD. This CDR3 contains 13 residues. Between the trimmed V and J ends, which lost 4 bases and 4 bases, there was a span of 9 bases. CDR3 in amino acids: CATSDREGYGYTF. The CDR3 DNA sequence: TGTGCCACCAGTGACAGGGAGGGCTATGGCTACACCTTC.

The chain is built from TRBV19 and TRBJ1-4, with unresolved D. Germline loops: CDR1 LNHDA, CDR2 SQIVND (reference sequence). The CDR3 covers 14 residues. With 1 base removed from V and 8 bases from J, the gap between germline ends came to 11 bases. The CDR3 nucleotides are TGTGCCAGTAGTATAGGGGAGCCGAGAGAAAAACTGTTTTTT. Translation gives CASSIGEPREKLFF. Full variable domain (rest looked up from reference TRBV19 and TRBJ1-4): DGGITQSPKYLFRKEGQNVTLSCEQNLNHDAMYWYRQDPGQGLRLIYYSQIVNDFQKGDIAEGYSVSREKKESFPLTVTSAQKNPTAFYLCASSIGEPREKLFFGSGTQLSVL.

V and J are TRBV9 and TRBJ2-3; 9 bases agree with TRBD2. The germline V gene has CDR1 SGDLS and CDR2 YYNGEE. J was trimmed by 2 bases and V by 7 bases; bases with no gene match: 8. The CDR3 runs to 15 residues. The CDR3 sequence: CASAKAGGNTDTQYF. The CDR3 DNA reads as TGTGCCAGCGCAAAAGCGGGGGGAAACACAGATACGCAGTATTTT.

The rearrangement joins TRBV19 to TRBJ1-1; no reliable D call. Germline loops: CDR1 LNHDA, CDR2 SQIVND (reference sequence). The germline V and J ends were trimmed by 5 bases and 1 base, with 14 bases remaining between them. The CDR3 length is 15 residues. Here the CDR3 reads CASSARAYRNTEAFF. Here the CDR3 DNA reads TGTGCCAGTAGTGCCCGAGCCTACAGGAACACTGAAGCTTTCTTT.

This sequence joins TRBV27 and TRBJ2-7, with TRBD1 matching 8 bases. Per germline, CDR1 MNHEY and CDR2 SMNVEV (reference sequence). V shed 6 bases, J shed 0 bases, and the junction held 7 bases outside the gene matches. The CDR3 runs 15 residues. CDR3 DNA sequence: TGTGCCAGCAGCACGGACAGGGCCACCTCCTACGAGCAGTACTTC. This encodes CASSTDRATSYEQYF.

The rearrangement links TRBV15 to TRBJ2-7; TRBD2 is a possible D gene (6 bases). The CDR3 extends over 14 amino acids. Germline values: CDR1 LNHNV, CDR2 YYDKDF (reference sequence). Trimming removed 8 bases at V and 0 bases at J, with 14 bases between. CDR3 coding DNA: TGTGCCACCGGGGGTAGCGGTCTCTCCTACGAGCAGTACTTC. The encoded protein is CATGGSGLSYEQYF. Variable domain in full (rest from reference TRBV15 and TRBJ2-7): DAMVIQNPRYQVTQFGKPVTLSCSQTLNHNVMYWYQQKSSQAPKLLFHYYDKDFNNEADTPDNFQSRRPNTSFCFLDIRSPGLGDTAMYLCATGGSGLSYEQYFGPGTRLTVT.

This clone was detected only a few times. The V call is TRBV7-9, the J call TRBJ1-2; D is undetermined. Looked up from germline, CDR1 is SEHNR and CDR2 is FQNEAQ (reference sequence). This CDR3 is built from 18 residues. Trimming took 2 bases from V and 2 from J, leaving 21 bases between them. The CDR3 sequence is CASSLWFPPEGQNYGYTF. In nucleotides, the CDR3 is TGTGCCAGCAGCTTATGGTTCCCCCCGGAGGGCCAAAACTATGGCTACACCTTC.

This clone was seen once. The CDR3 region has the DNA TGTGCCAGCAGCGCGCTATCCGGGGAGCTGTTTTTT. It translates to CASSALSGELFF. The chain employs TRBV9 and TRBJ2-2; D gene ambiguous. Trimming stripped 3 bases from V and 6 bases from J, with 6 bases between. The length of the CDR3 is 12 residues. Germline-derived CDR1 and CDR2 are SGDLS and YYNGEE. The full variable domain, in which reference TRBV9 and TRBJ2-2 provide the parts outside the CDR3, is DSGVTQTPKHLITATGQRVTLRCSPRSGDLSVYWYQQSLDQGLQFLIQYYNGEERAKGNILERFSAQQFPDLHSELNLSSLELGDSALYFCASSALSGELFFGEGSRLTVL.

The chain couples TRBV11-3 to TRBJ1-2, with D perhaps TRBD1 (6 bases). The CDR3 has 14 residues. CDR1 is SGHNT and CDR2 is YENEEA in the germline V gene. Trimming cost V 9 bases and J 8 bases, with 22 bases left between them. The CDR3 nucleotides read TGTGCCAGGCTTTACAGGGTAATTAAAGGCGGCTACACCTTC. Its protein is CARLYRVIKGGYTF.

The V gene is TRBV6-5, the J gene TRBJ1-6; D ambiguous. This CDR3 spans 14 amino acids. V gave up 6 bases and J gave up 6 bases, with 12 bases separating them. The germline V gene encodes CDR1 MNHEY and CDR2 SVGAGI. The CDR3 bases are TGTGCCAGCAGAGCTCCCTCCAGTAATTCACCCCTCCACTTT. It codes for CASRAPSSNSPLHF.

The chain employs TRBV3-1 (or the pseudogene TRBV3-2) and TRBJ2-4, with D possibly TRBD1 on 6 matching bases. The CDR3 loop spans 14 amino acids. CDR1 is LGHDT and CDR2 is YNNKEL in the germline V gene (reference sequence). Trimming left V 4 bases short and J 1 base short, with 8 bases between. The CDR3 is CASSLGQAKNIQYF. CDR3 in DNA: TGTGCCAGCAGCCTCGGACAGGCCAAAAACATTCAGTACTTC.